This T cell receptor beta chain was sequenced during a study of blood T cell repertoires in COVID-19. Sequenced by immunoSEQ multiplex PCR; TCRdb stores in-frame clones only, minus some. The sample records a few hundred thousand clones, about 88% being singletons. CDR3 length: 12 amino acids. The germline gives CDR1 LGHDT, CDR2 YNNKEL (reference sequence). Deletions cut 0 bases from V and 7 bases from J, with 6 bases between. Sample: peripheral blood. The receptor comes from a man aged 40-49 years with acute or convalescent COVID-19. The chain is built from TRBV3-1 (or the pseudogene TRBV3-2) and TRBJ1-2, with D unresolved. The CDR3 protein is CASSQEGTGYTF. CDR3 in DNA: TGTGCCAGCAGCCAAGAGGGCACTGGCTACACCTTC.